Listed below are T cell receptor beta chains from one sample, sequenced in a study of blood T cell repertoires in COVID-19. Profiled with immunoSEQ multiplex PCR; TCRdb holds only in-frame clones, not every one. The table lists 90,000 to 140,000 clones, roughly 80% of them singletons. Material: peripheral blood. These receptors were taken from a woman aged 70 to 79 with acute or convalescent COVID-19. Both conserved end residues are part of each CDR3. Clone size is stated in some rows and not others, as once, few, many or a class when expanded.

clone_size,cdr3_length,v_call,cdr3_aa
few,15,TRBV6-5,CASSYSRQGGDTQYF
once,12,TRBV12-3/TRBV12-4,CASSLVGYGYTF
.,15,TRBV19,CASSNRPANNSPLHF
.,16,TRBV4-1,CASSSFPSGGGYEQYF
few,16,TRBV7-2,CASSLISGQGNSPLHF
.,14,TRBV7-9,CASSYQTGGDEAFF
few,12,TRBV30,CAGRQVNTEAFF
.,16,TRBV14,CASSFIGLAVYNEQFF
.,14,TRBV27,CASSLSSGLHGYTF
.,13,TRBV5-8,CATFVGQSYEQYF
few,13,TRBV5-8,CATGGAGNQPQHF
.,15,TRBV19,CASSIGGGPYNEQFF
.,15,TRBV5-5,CASSLVGVLNSPLHF
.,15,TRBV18,CASSPGRISGNTIYF
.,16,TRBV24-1,CATSDDSRRSTDTQYF
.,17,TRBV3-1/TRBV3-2,CASSETVTSGVYNEQFF
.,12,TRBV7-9,CASSFGETEAFF
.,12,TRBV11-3,CASSSDKDEQYF
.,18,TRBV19,CASSIDSGRAGIGGELFF
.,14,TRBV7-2,CASSVRVTDTEAFF
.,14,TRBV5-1,CASSIDSTNEKLFF
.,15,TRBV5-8,CASSWDRVGQETQYF
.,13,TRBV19,CASRDTGNEKLFF
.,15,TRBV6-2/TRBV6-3,CASSHEAGTGYGYTF
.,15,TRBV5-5,CASSLRQPPGNTIYF
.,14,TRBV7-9,CASSSGQVVRGYTF
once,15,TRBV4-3,CASSQSLDSSNGYTF
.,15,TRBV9,CASSVANSVAGELFF
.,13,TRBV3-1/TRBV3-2,CASSQGGDQPQHF
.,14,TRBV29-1,CSVEVRGGANVLTF
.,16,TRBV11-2,CASSLAGAGGTGELFF
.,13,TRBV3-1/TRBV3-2,CASSQTPNTEAFF
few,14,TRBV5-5,CASSPGTGAEKLFF
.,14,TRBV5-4,CASSLGTRNTEAFF
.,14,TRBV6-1,CASSSSGLWGGYTF
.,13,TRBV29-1,CSVEDLRNYGYTF
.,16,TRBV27,CASSPPSGSFQETQYF
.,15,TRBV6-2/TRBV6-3,CASSYADRDDQPQHF
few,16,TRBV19,CASSPRGGGTNEKLFF
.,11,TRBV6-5,CASIRGTEAFF
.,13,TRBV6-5,CASSLSPDTEAFF
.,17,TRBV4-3,CASSQDALGGNNSPLHF
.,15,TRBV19,CASSMGQGINQPQHF
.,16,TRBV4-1,CASSQEQADFVGGYTF
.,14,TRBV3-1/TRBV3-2,CASSHPGGNTEAFF
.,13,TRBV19,CASSRGRGNGYTF